What follows are 9 T cell receptor beta chains derived from one specimen sequenced in a study of cytomegalovirus exposure and HLA in healthy donors. The study ran its PCR with 60 Vbeta and 13 Jbeta primers. Clones were read by immunoSEQ multiplex PCR, and TCRdb kept only the in-frame ones, dropping some. The sample carries 100,000 to 150,000 clones, about 81% recorded once. The specimen was PBMCs. These TCRs come from a woman in her twenties or thirties in good health and CMV-seronegative.

The J gene is TRBJ1-2, the V gene TRBV20-1, with a possible D match to TRBD1 (5 bases). Germline lookup yields CDR1 DFQATT and CDR2 SNEGSKA (reference sequence). The CDR3 is made up of 11 amino acids. The CDR3 DNA reads TGCAGCGCCTGGGCGGGGGAAGGCTACACCTTC. Translated: CSAWAGEGYTF.

A note on this clone: The sample contains more than one DNA sequence encoding this CDR3. The chain joins TRBV5-4 to TRBJ2-3; D possibly corresponds to TRBD2 (6 bases). The germline V gene has CDR1 SGHNT and CDR2 YYREEE (reference sequence). The CDR3 has 15 amino acids. Trimming cost V 2 bases and J 0 bases, with 10 bases left between them. Written as DNA, the CDR3 is TGTGCCAGCAGCTTCCGGGACTCTAGCACAGATACGCAGTATTTT. This sequence encodes CASSFRDSSTDTQYF.

This sequence joins TRBV9 and TRBJ2-6, with D possibly TRBD1 on 5 matching bases. Trimming pared 4 bases from V and 3 bases from J, leaving 11 bases between. Germline values: CDR1 SGDLS, CDR2 YYNGEE. This CDR3 is 15 amino acids long. CDR3 sequence reads: CASSRGTRGANVLTF. DNA for the CDR3: TGTGCCAGCAGCAGGGGAACTCGTGGGGCCAACGTCCTGACTTTC.

In the case of this clone: This same CDR3 is encoded by further DNA sequences in the sample. The V and J genes are TRBV10-3 and TRBJ2-7, with 8 nucleotides matching TRBD2. The CDR3 length is 13 residues. Unmatched junction bases numbered 2, after V lost 6 bases and J lost 1 base. Germline V gene lookup returns CDR1 ENHRY and CDR2 SYGVKD. CDR3: CAIRVAGSYEQYF. CDR3 nucleotide sequence: TGTGCCATCAGGGTAGCGGGATCCTACGAGCAGTACTTC.

The sample holds one count of this clone. This chain uses TRBV18 with TRBJ2-1; 7 bases agree with TRBD2. Germline-derived CDR1 and CDR2 are KGHSH and LQKENI. This CDR3 contains 14 residues. The V and J ends lost 2 bases and 8 bases, in that order; junction bases with no gene match: 6. The CDR3 loop reads CASSPGLVSDEQFF. The CDR3 bases are TGTGCCAGCTCACCAGGACTAGTATCAGATGAGCAGTTCTTC.

Note on this clone: A read error may account for a junction end that differs from germline. The J gene is TRBJ2-5, the V gene TRBV7-7; D perhaps matches TRBD1 (6 bases). CDR3 length: 16 amino acids. From germline, CDR1 is SSHAT and CDR2 FNYEAQ (reference sequence). DNA of the CDR3: TGTGCTAGCAGCTTAGGCCCAGGACAGCGGCAAGAGACCCAGTACTTC. It yields the protein CASSLGPGQRQETQYF.

The V call is TRBV30, the J call TRBJ1-2; 7 bases match TRBD1. Germline CDR1 GTSNPN, CDR2 SVGIG (reference sequence). The J segment lost 10 bases and the V segment lost 2 bases, leaving 10 bases of the junction unmatched. The CDR3 contains 13 residues. The CDR3 is CAWSRDRGALYTF. The CDR3 DNA sequence: TGTGCCTGGAGTCGGGACAGAGGGGCCCTCTACACCTTC.

In this sample, this clone turned up once. The chain combines TRBV4-1 with TRBJ2-7; 7 bases agree with TRBD1. This CDR3 has 15 residues. V trimming: 1 base; J trimming: 9 bases; junction bases outside the gene matches: 12. Germline assignment: CDR1 MGHRA and CDR2 YSYEKL. Here the CDR3 reads CASSQGSITGDVQYF. CDR3 in DNA: TGCGCCAGCAGCCAAGGTAGTATTACAGGGGACGTGCAGTACTTC.

The chain employs TRBV18 and TRBJ2-2, with a possible D match to TRBD2 (5 bases). The CDR3 contains 16 residues. V lost 2 bases to trimming and J lost 4 bases, with 14 bases between them. Germline CDR1 reads KGHSH; CDR2 reads LQKENI. This CDR3 reads CASSPSASRGTGELFF. The CDR3 DNA follows: TGTGCCAGCTCACCATCGGCTAGCCGAGGCACCGGGGAGCTGTTTTTT.